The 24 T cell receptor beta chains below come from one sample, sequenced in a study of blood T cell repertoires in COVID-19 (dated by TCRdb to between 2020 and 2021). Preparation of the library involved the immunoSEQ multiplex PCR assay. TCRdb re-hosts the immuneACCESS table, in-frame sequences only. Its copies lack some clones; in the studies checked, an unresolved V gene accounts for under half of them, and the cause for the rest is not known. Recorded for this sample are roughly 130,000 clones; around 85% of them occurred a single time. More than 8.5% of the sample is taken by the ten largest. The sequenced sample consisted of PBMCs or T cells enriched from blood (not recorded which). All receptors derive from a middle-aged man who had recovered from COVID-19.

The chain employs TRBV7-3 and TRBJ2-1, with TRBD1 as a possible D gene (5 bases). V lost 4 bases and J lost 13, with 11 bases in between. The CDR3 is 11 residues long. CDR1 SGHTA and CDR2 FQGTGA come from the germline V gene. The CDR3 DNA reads TGTGCCAGCAGCTCTCAGGGTCATCAGTTCTTC. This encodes CASSSQGHQFF.

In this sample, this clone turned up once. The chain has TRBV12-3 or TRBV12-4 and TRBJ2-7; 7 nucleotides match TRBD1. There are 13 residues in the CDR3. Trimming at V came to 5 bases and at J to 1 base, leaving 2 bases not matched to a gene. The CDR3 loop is CASSRDRSYEQYF. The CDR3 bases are TGTGCCAGCAGTCGGGACAGATCCTACGAGCAGTACTTC.

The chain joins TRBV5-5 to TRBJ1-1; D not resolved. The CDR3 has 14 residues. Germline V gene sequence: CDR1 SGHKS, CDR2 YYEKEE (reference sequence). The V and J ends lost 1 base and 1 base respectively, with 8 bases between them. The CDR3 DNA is TGTGCCAGCAGCTTGCAGGCTTCGAACACTGAAGCTTTCTTT. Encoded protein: CASSLQASNTEAFF.

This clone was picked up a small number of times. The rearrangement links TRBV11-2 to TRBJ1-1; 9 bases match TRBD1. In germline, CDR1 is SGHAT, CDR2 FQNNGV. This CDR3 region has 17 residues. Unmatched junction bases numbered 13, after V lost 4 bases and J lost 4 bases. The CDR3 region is CASSSRDRAALGTEAFF. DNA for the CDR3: TGTGCCAGCAGCTCTCGGGACAGGGCGGCTCTGGGCACTGAAGCTTTCTTT.

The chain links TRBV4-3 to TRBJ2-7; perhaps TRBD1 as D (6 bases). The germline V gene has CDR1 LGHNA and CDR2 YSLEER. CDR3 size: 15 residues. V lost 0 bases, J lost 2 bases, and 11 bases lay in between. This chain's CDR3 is CASSQEGRGPYEQYF. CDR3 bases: TGCGCCAGCAGCCAAGAGGGCAGGGGACCCTACGAGCAGTACTTC.

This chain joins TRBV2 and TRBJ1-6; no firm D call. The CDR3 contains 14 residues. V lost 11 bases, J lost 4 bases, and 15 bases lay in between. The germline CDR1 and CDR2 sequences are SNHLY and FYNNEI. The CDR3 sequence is CASAGILYNSPLHF. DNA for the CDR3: TGTGCCTCTGCGGGGATCTTGTATAATTCACCCCTCCACTTT.

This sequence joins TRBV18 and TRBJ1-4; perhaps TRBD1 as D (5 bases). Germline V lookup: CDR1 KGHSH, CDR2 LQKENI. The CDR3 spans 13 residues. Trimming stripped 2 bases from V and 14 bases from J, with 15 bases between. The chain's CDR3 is CASSPKVGGILFF. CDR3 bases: TGTGCCAGCTCACCAAAGGTTGGGGGGATCCTGTTTTTT. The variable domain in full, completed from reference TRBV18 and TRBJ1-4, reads NAGVMQNPRHLVRRRGQEARLRCSPMKGHSHVYWYRQLPEEGLKFMVYLQKENIIDESGMPKERFSAEFPKEGPSILRIQQVVRGDSAAYFCASSPKVGGILFFGSGTQLSVL.

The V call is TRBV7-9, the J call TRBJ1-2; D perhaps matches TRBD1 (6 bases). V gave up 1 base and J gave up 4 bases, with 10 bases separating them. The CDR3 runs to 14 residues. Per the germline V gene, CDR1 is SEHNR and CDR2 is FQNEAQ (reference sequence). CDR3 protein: CASSLDRAIYGYTF. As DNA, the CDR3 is TGTGCCAGCAGCTTAGACAGGGCCATCTATGGCTACACCTTC.

The CDR3 is CASRPESGFPGELFF. Here the CDR3 DNA reads TGTGCCAGCAGGCCAGAGTCGGGGTTTCCCGGGGAGCTGTTTTTT. This rearrangement joins TRBV5-5 to TRBJ2-2, with a tentative D call TRBD2 (5 bases). The germline V gene has CDR1 SGHKS and CDR2 YYEKEE (reference sequence). The CDR3 runs to 15 residues. V lost 5 bases and J lost 6, with 17 bases in between.

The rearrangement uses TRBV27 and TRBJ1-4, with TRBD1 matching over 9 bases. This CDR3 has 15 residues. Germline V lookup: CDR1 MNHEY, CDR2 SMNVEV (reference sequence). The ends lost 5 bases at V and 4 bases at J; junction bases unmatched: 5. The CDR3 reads CASSPGTGINEKLFF. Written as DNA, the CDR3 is TGTGCCAGCAGTCCAGGGACAGGGATTAATGAAAAACTGTTTTTT.

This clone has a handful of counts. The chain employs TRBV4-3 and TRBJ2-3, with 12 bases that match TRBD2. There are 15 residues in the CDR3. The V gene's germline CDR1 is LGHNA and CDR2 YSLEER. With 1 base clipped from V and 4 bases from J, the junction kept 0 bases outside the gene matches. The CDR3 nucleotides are TGCGCCAGCAGCCAAGCTAGCGGGGGGGCAGATACGCAGTATTTT. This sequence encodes CASSQASGGADTQYF.

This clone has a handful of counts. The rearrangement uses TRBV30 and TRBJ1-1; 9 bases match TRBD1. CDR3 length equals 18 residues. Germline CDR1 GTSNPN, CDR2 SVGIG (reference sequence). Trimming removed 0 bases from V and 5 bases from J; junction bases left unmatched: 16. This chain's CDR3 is CAWSVRNGTGKGGTEAFF. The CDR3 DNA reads TGTGCCTGGAGTGTACGAAATGGGACAGGGAAAGGGGGTACTGAAGCTTTCTTT.

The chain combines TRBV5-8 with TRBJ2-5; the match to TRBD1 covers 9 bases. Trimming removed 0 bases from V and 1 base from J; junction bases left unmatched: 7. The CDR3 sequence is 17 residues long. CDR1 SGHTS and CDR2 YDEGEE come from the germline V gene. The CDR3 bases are TGTGCCAGCAGCTTGGGGAGGGACAGGGTCCCCCAAGAGACCCAGTACTTC. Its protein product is CASSLGRDRVPQETQYF. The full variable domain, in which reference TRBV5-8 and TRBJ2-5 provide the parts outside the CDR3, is EAGVTQSPTHLIKTRGQQATLRCSPISGHTSVYWYQQALGLGLQFLLWYDEGEERNRGNFPPRFSGRQFPNYSSELNVNALELEDSALYLCASSLGRDRVPQETQYFGPGTRLLVL.

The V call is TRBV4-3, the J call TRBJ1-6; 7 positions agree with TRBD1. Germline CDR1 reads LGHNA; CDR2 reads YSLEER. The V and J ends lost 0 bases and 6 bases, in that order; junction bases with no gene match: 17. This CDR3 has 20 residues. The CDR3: CASSQDPNQEGGKFNSPLHF. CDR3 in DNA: TGCGCCAGCAGCCAAGATCCTAACCAAGAAGGGGGCAAATTTAATTCACCCCTCCACTTT.

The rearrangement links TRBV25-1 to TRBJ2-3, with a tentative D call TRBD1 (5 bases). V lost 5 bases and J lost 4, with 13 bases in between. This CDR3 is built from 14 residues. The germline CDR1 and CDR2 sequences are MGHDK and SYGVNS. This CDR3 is CASSRTGGPDTQYF. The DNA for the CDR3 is TGTGCCAGCAGTCGAACAGGTGGCCCAGATACGCAGTATTTT.

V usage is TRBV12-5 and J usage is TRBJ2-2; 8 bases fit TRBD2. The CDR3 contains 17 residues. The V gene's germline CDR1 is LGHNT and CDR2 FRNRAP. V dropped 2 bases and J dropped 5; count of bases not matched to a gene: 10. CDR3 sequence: CASGLTHRGGRTGELFF. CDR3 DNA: TGTGCTAGTGGTTTGACCCACCGGGGGGGGCGAACCGGGGAGCTGTTTTTT.

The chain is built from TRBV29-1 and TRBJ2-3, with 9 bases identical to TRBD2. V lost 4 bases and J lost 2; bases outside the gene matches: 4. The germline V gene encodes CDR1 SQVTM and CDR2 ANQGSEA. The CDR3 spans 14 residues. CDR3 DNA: TGCAGCGTTGGGAAGCGGGGGGACACAGATACGCAGTATTTT. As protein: CSVGKRGDTDTQYF.

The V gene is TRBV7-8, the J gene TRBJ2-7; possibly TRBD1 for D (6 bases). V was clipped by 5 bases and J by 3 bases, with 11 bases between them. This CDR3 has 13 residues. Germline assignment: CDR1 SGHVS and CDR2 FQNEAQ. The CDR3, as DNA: TGTGCCAGCAGCGGGGGCCTGGGCTACGAGCAGTACTTC. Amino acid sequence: CASSGGLGYEQYF.

The chain's CDR3 is CASSQFGGAGYGYTF. CDR3 coding DNA: TGTGCCAGCAGCCAATTCGGGGGGGCAGGTTATGGCTACACCTTC. This rearrangement joins TRBV6-6 to TRBJ1-2; a possible D gene is TRBD1 (6 bases). The CDR3 sequence is 15 residues long. From germline, CDR1 is MNHNY and CDR2 SVGAGI (reference sequence). V lost 6 bases, J lost 5 bases, and 19 bases lay in between.

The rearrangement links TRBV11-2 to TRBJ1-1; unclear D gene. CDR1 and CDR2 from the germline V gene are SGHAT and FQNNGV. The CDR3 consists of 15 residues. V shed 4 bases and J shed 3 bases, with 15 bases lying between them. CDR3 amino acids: CASSSAGIDDTEAFF. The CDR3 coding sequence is TGTGCCAGCAGCTCCGCAGGTATCGATGACACTGAAGCTTTCTTT.

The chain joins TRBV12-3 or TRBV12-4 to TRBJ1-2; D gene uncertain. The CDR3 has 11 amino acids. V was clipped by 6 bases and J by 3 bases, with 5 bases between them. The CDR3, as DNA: TGTGCCAGCAGGCGAGACTATGGCTACACCTTC. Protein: CASRRDYGYTF.

Here the CDR3 DNA reads TGTGCCAGCAGGAAAGGGGGTAGTAACACTGAAGCTTTCTTT. It codes for CASRKGGSNTEAFF. The chain carries TRBV6-5 and TRBJ1-1; D possibly corresponds to TRBD1 (6 bases). CDR1 and CDR2 from the germline V gene are MNHEY and SVGAGI. This CDR3 is built from 14 residues. V was clipped by 6 bases and J by 2 bases, with 13 bases between them.

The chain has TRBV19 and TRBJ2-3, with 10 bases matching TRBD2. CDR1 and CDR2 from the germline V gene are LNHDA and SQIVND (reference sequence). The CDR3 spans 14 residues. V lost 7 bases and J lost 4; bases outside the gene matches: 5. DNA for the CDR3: TGTGCCAGTAAAATCAGCGGGGGGGCAGATACGCAGTATTTT. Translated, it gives CASKISGGADTQYF.

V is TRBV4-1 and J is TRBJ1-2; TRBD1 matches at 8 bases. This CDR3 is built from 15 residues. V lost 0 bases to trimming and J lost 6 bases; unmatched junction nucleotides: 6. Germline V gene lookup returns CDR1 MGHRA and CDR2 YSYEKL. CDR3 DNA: TGCGCCAGCAGCCAAGATGGCCAGGGGGCGGATGGCTACACCTTC. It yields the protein CASSQDGQGADGYTF.